Listed below are T cell receptor beta chains from one sample, sequenced in a study of Ad26.COV2.S vaccination and SARS-CoV-2 variants. Repertoires were generated with immunoSEQ multiplex PCR, while TCRdb's copy carries only in-frame clones and drops some. This table holds around 400,000 clones, approximately 91% found once. The source material was peripheral blood, sampled in a trial of Ad26.COV2.S vaccine versus placebo. The receptor source for this set is a person aged 18-65 years who received the Ad26.COV2.S COVID-19 vaccine or a placebo. CDR3s include the opening cysteine and the closing phenylalanine or tryptophan. D genes are given only for firm matches. Clone size is given for some rows only: seen once, a few or many times, or a class if the clone is expanded.

DNA: TGTGCCAGCAGTTATGGGTATCTTCAGTACTTC
CDR3: CASSYGYLQYF
V: TRBV6-2/TRBV6-3
J: TRBJ2-5
size: -
D: -

DNA: TGTGCCACCTCCAGGGACATACAAGAGACCCAGTACTTC
CDR3: CATSRDIQETQYF
V: TRBV24-1
J: TRBJ2-5
size: -
D: -

DNA: TGTGCCAGCAGCTTGTACGGGAGCTCCTACGAGCAGTACTTC
CDR3: CASSLYGSSYEQYF
V: TRBV5-6
J: TRBJ2-7
size: -
D: -

DNA: TGTGCCAGCAGCTTGGCCGGGACTAGCTCTTACAATGAGCAGTTCTTC
CDR3: CASSLAGTSSYNEQFF
V: TRBV5-4
J: TRBJ2-1
size: -
D: TRBD2

DNA: TGTGCCAGCAGTTACGAGACCCAGTACTTC
CDR3: CASSYETQYF
V: TRBV28
J: TRBJ2-5
size: -
D: -

DNA: TGTGCCAGCAGCTTGGTGTCTAGCGGGACTGAGCAGTTCTTC
CDR3: CASSLVSSGTEQFF
V: TRBV5-6
J: TRBJ2-1
size: once
D: TRBD2

DNA: TGTGCCAGCAGTAGAGAGGGGGTGGCTAATGAAAAACTGTTTTTT
CDR3: CASSREGVANEKLFF
V: TRBV28
J: TRBJ1-4
size: -
D: -

DNA: TGTGCCAGCAGTTCCGCCGGGGGCGAGCAGTACTTC
CDR3: CASSSAGGEQYF
V: TRBV12-3/TRBV12-4
J: TRBJ2-7
size: -
D: -

DNA: TGTGCCAGCAGGCCACCCGAGCTCTATGGCTACACCTTC
CDR3: CASRPPELYGYTF
V: TRBV28
J: TRBJ1-2
size: -
D: -

DNA: TGTGCCAGCAGTTATTTACCAGGGGGCAGGGATGGCTACACCTTC
CDR3: CASSYLPGGRDGYTF
V: TRBV6-5
J: TRBJ1-2
size: -
D: TRBD1

DNA: TGTGCCAGCAGCCACAACTTAGCGGTTCAAGAGACCCAGTACTTC
CDR3: CASSHNLAVQETQYF
V: TRBV4-2
J: TRBJ2-5
size: -
D: -

DNA: TGTGCCAGCAGTGAAGAAGGGGTTACGCAGTATTTT
CDR3: CASSEEGVTQYF
V: TRBV2
J: TRBJ2-3
size: once
D: -

DNA: TGTGCCAGCAGCTTAGAGGTGGGGTATGGCTACACCTTC
CDR3: CASSLEVGYGYTF
V: TRBV7-9
J: TRBJ1-2
size: -
D: -

DNA: TGTGCCAGTAGGGCCCCACGGGACCGGGATGGCTACACCTTC
CDR3: CASRAPRDRDGYTF
V: TRBV19
J: TRBJ1-2
size: -
D: -

DNA: TGTGCCAGCTCACCTGACAGGTCGAACACTGAAGCTTTCTTT
CDR3: CASSPDRSNTEAFF
V: TRBV18
J: TRBJ1-1
size: -
D: -

DNA: TGCGCCAGCAGCCAAGGCCCACCTCCTAACACTGAAGCTTTCTTT
CDR3: CASSQGPPPNTEAFF
V: TRBV4-1
J: TRBJ1-1
size: -
D: -

DNA: TGCGCCAGCAGCCAAACTAGCGGGGCCTTCTCAGGGGAGCAGTACTTC
CDR3: CASSQTSGAFSGEQYF
V: TRBV10-1
J: TRBJ2-7
size: -
D: TRBD2